The entry that follows covers one T cell receptor (beta chain) sequence. Antigen specificity is unknown. The sample is drawn from a study of T cell responses to AZD1222 COVID-19 vaccine. Study conclusions and caveats: There were repertoire samples only from the period after the peak T cell response. Clonal diversity may have been underestimated in mostly white British donors. Rises in breadth and depth of Spike-specific TCRs came after two AZD1222 doses.

This table comes from immunoSEQ multiplex PCR, and its TCRdb copy is limited to in-frame clones, with some not included. Found here are about 150,000 clones, roughly 93% of them singletons; the top ten hold about 1.9%. The trim removed 3 bases at V and 3 bases at J, leaving 4 bases unmatched. This CDR3 region has 14 residues. Germline V gene sequence: CDR1 ENHRY, CDR2 SYGVKD. The specimen comprised peripheral blood, sampled 28 days after the second AZD1222 dose. This clonotype originated in an adult who received the AZD1222 COVID-19 vaccine. This chain connects TRBV10-3 to TRBJ1-2, with TRBD1 matching over 7 bases. CDR3 DNA sequence: TGTGCCATCAGTGACGGACAGGTCCACTATGGCTACACCTTC. It codes for CAISDGQVHYGYTF.